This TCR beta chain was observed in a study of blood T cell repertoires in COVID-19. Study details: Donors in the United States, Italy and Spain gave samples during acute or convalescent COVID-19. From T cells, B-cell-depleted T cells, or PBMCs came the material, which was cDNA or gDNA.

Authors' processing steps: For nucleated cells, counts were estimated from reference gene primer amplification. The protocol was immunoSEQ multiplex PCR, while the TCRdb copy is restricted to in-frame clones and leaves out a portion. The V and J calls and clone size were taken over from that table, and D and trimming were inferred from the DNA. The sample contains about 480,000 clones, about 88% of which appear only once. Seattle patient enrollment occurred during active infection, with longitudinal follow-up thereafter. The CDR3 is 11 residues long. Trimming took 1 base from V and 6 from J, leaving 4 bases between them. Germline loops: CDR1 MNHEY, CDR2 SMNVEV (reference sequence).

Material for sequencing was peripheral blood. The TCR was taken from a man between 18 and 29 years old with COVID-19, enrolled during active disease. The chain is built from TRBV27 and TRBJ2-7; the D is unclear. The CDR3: CASSLYGEQYF. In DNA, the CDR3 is TGTGCCAGCAGTTTATACGGCGAGCAGTACTTC.